Below are 29 T cell receptor beta chains sequenced from a single sample in a study of blood T cell repertoires in COVID-19. Clones were read by immunoSEQ multiplex PCR, and TCRdb kept only the in-frame ones, dropping some. The sample includes about 160,000 clones, under 90% seen only once; the top ten take roughly 19%. The sample comprised peripheral blood. The receptors come from a woman of 80 years or more with acute or convalescent COVID-19.

J is TRBJ1-1 and V is TRBV18; D is perhaps TRBD1 (5 bases). The V gene's germline CDR1 is KGHSH and CDR2 LQKENI. CDR3 length: 14 residues. V lost 3 bases and J 1 base, leaving 9 bases between the germline ends. The CDR3 DNA follows: TGTGCCAGCTCACCCTCCGGGGGGAACACTGAAGCTTTCTTT. Translation: CASSPSGGNTEAFF. Supplemented by reference TRBV18 and TRBJ1-1, the full variable domain reads NAGVMQNPRHLVRRRGQEARLRCSPMKGHSHVYWYRQLPEEGLKFMVYLQKENIIDESGMPKERFSAEFPKEGPSILRIQQVVRGDSAAYFCASSPSGGNTEAFFGQGTRLTVV.

This clone appeared a few times. The chain combines TRBV11-3 with TRBJ2-1; 16 positions agree with TRBD2. V trimming: 8 bases; J trimming: 7 bases; junction bases outside the gene matches: 17. The CDR3 has 19 amino acids. Germline CDR1 and CDR2: SGHNT and YENEEA. The CDR3 protein is CASSPGQGTSGGGQNEQFF. In DNA, the CDR3 is TGTGCCAGCTCCCCCGGCCAAGGGACTAGCGGGGGGGGACAAAATGAGCAGTTCTTC.

The chain recombines TRBV6-5 with TRBJ2-1; 8 positions match TRBD1. This CDR3 has 14 residues. The V gene end was trimmed by 7 bases and the J gene end by 6 bases; junction bases not matched to a gene: 8. Germline V gene sequence: CDR1 MNHEY, CDR2 SVGAGI. Here the CDR3 reads CASTRQGRLNEQFF. The CDR3 region has the DNA TGTGCCAGCACCAGACAGGGGCGTCTCAATGAGCAGTTCTTC.

V and J are TRBV19 and TRBJ1-6, with D perhaps TRBD1 (6 bases). CDR3 size: 16 residues. The germline CDR1 and CDR2 sequences are LNHDA and SQIVND (reference sequence). V lost 3 bases and J lost 7, with 16 bases in between. For the CDR3, the DNA is TGTGCCAGTAGTATGTCGACAGGACTGGCCAATTCACCCCTCCACTTT. Its translation: CASSMSTGLANSPLHF.

The chain recombines TRBV5-4 with TRBJ2-7, with 14 nucleotides matching TRBD2. Germline V gene sequence: CDR1 SGHNT, CDR2 YYREEE (reference sequence). The V segment lost 6 bases and the J segment 1 base; nucleotides outside the gene matches: 9. This CDR3 has 17 amino acids. This chain's CDR3 is CASTTPGLAGESYEQYF. CDR3 nucleotide sequence: TGTGCCAGCACAACCCCGGGACTAGCGGGGGAGTCCTACGAGCAGTACTTC.

The gene calls are TRBV4-2 and TRBJ1-2, with D hard to call. Germline CDR1 LGHNA, CDR2 YNFKEQ. There are 14 residues in the CDR3. The V and J ends lost 0 bases and 4 bases respectively, with 9 bases between them. In DNA form, the CDR3 reads TGTGCCAGCAGCCAAGAATTGGCCAGCTATGGCTACACCTTC. This gives the protein CASSQELASYGYTF.

The V and J genes are TRBV12-3 or TRBV12-4 and TRBJ2-7; perhaps TRBD2 as D (6 bases). The V and J ends lost 6 bases and 7 bases respectively, with 13 bases between them. The CDR3 has 12 residues. CDR3 nucleotide sequence: TGTGCCAGCAGCCCCGGGGGAGGAGAGCAGTACTTC. This gives the protein CASSPGGGEQYF.

V is TRBV19 and J is TRBJ1-5, with D uncertain. CDR1 LNHDA and CDR2 SQIVND come from the germline V gene (reference sequence). With 1 base removed from V and 2 bases from J, the gap between germline ends came to 12 bases. CDR3 length: 16 residues. The CDR3 here is CASSIVGTLRNQPQHF. CDR3 DNA: TGTGCCAGTAGTATAGTGGGCACACTGCGCAATCAGCCCCAGCATTTT.

The CDR3 is CASSIISGGAEETQYF. In DNA form, the CDR3 reads TGTGCCAGCAGTATAATTAGCGGGGGGGCAGAGGAGACCCAGTACTTC. J is TRBJ2-5 and V is TRBV7-2, with 11 positions matching TRBD2. V shed 6 bases and J 5 bases; nucleotides not matched to a gene: 11. CDR1 SGHTA and CDR2 FQGNSA come from the germline V gene. The CDR3 is 16 amino acids.

This rearrangement joins TRBV4-1 to TRBJ2-1, with D unclear. This CDR3 comprises 13 residues. With 4 bases removed from V and 2 bases from J, the gap between germline ends came to 6 bases. Germline CDR1 reads MGHRA; CDR2 reads YSYEKL. Here the CDR3 DNA reads TGCGCCAGCAGCCCACACCCCTACAATGAGCAGTTCTTC. Its protein product is CASSPHPYNEQFF.

V usage is TRBV30 and J usage is TRBJ1-2; 7 nucleotides agree with TRBD1. The germline V gene has CDR1 GTSNPN and CDR2 SVGIG (reference sequence). There are 13 residues in the CDR3. J lost 6 bases, V lost 1 base, and 5 bases had no gene match. CDR3 nucleotides: TGTGCCTGGAGTGCCGGGACAGTCAATGGCTACACCTTC. This sequence encodes CAWSAGTVNGYTF.

The chain combines TRBV5-1 with TRBJ2-5; 9 positions agree with TRBD2. This CDR3 has 16 residues. V lost 0 bases, J lost 7 bases, and 10 bases stayed unmatched. Germline loops: CDR1 SGHRS, CDR2 YFSETQ. The CDR3 sequence is CASSLAGREGLGTQYF. CDR3 DNA: TGCGCCAGCAGCTTGGCGGGGCGGGAGGGCCTCGGGACCCAGTACTTC.

The J gene is TRBJ2-3, the V gene TRBV15, with TRBD1 as a possible D gene (6 bases). This CDR3 is 14 amino acids long. CDR1 is LNHNV, CDR2 YYDKDF, per germline (reference sequence). V dropped 0 bases and J dropped 5 bases, with 9 bases sitting between them. Here the CDR3 DNA reads TGTGCCACCAGCAGAGATAGGACAGTAGATACGCAGTATTTT. Translated: CATSRDRTVDTQYF.

The chain recombines TRBV4-2 with TRBJ2-7, with 8 bases aligning to TRBD1. V lost 1 base to trimming and J lost 2 bases; unmatched junction nucleotides: 10. CDR1 and CDR2 from the germline V gene are LGHNA and YNFKEQ. The CDR3 consists of 17 residues. Written as DNA, the CDR3 is TGTGCCAGCAGCCAAGCTCTGGGCTCGGGACAGGCCTACGAGCAGTACTTC. This encodes CASSQALGSGQAYEQYF.

The V call is TRBV7-3, the J call TRBJ2-2; the match to TRBD2 covers 7 bases. The CDR3 runs to 13 residues. The germline V gene has CDR1 SGHTA and CDR2 FQGTGA. V dropped 8 bases and J dropped 0; count of bases not matched to a gene: 0. For the CDR3, the DNA is TGTGCCAGCGGGGGGGCGAACACCGGGGAGCTGTTTTTT. Its protein is CASGGANTGELFF.

The CDR3 spells CASSRTGSTSPLHF. CDR3 nucleotides: TGTGCCAGCAGCCGGACAGGGTCGACTTCACCCCTCCACTTT. This chain uses TRBV13 with TRBJ1-6; TRBD1 aligns across 8 bases. Germline lookup yields CDR1 PRHDT and CDR2 FYEKMQ (reference sequence). V trimming: 5 bases; J trimming: 9 bases; junction bases outside the gene matches: 6. The CDR3 has 14 residues.

The sample holds a few counts of this clone. The gene calls are TRBV11-3 and TRBJ2-7; TRBD2 matches 8 bases. This CDR3 is 16 amino acids long. Germline lookup yields CDR1 SGHNT and CDR2 YENEEA. After removal of 2 bases from V and 3 bases from J, the junction contained 9 bases not matched to a gene. The CDR3 DNA is TGTGCCAGCAGCTTATGGAGGGATAGCGGGGACTACGAGCAGTACTTC. Residues: CASSLWRDSGDYEQYF. The full variable domain, with the rest looked up from reference TRBV11-3 and TRBJ2-7, is EAGVVQSPRYKIIEKKQPVAFWCNPISGHNTLYWYLQNLGQGPELLIRYENEEAVDDSQLPKDRFSAERLKGVDSTLKIQPAELGDSAVYLCASSLWRDSGDYEQYFGPGTRLTVT.

The chain couples TRBV7-2 to TRBJ2-7; no definite D call. Trimming shortened V by 5 bases and J by 3 bases, and 14 bases separated the two germline ends. Per germline, CDR1 SGHTA and CDR2 FQGNSA. The CDR3 length is 14 residues. CDR3 sequence: CASSLKARSYEQYF. The CDR3 DNA reads TGTGCCAGCAGCCTGAAGGCGAGGAGCTACGAGCAGTACTTC.

The genes are TRBV6-5 and TRBJ1-5, with a weak D call TRBD1 (5 bases). Germline V CDR1 and CDR2: MNHEY, SVGAGI. The CDR3 runs 14 residues. V dropped 7 bases and J dropped 0 bases, with 10 bases sitting between them. CDR3 DNA: TGTGCCAGCATGGCAGGGTATAGCAATCAGCCCCAGCATTTT. It translates to CASMAGYSNQPQHF.

The chain has TRBV4-1 and TRBJ1-4, with D uncertain. The CDR3 totals 15 residues. Trimming shortened V by 1 base and J by 0 bases, and 6 bases separated the two germline ends. In germline, CDR1 is MGHRA, CDR2 YSYEKL. The CDR3 region has the DNA TGCGCCAGCAGCCAAGCACAGACAACTAATGAAAAACTGTTTTTT. It specifies CASSQAQTTNEKLFF.

The V and J genes are TRBV7-2 and TRBJ1-4, with 9 nucleotides matching TRBD1. V lost 2 bases and J lost 8; bases outside the gene matches: 3. Looked up from germline, CDR1 is SGHTA and CDR2 is FQGNSA. CDR3 length: 14 amino acids. CDR3 DNA: TGTGCCAGCAGCTTATTTACAGGGGGCGAAAAACTGTTTTTT. It is translated as CASSLFTGGEKLFF.

V and J are TRBV27 and TRBJ2-3; no clear D. Germline CDR1 and CDR2: MNHEY and SMNVEV (reference sequence). V was clipped by 4 bases and J by 6 bases, with 11 bases between them. The CDR3 loop spans 13 amino acids. The CDR3 bases are TGTGCCAGCAGTTCCGGGTCCTTTGATACGCAGTATTTT. It encodes CASSSGSFDTQYF.

The chain carries TRBV18 and TRBJ2-7; 10 bases map to TRBD2. The CDR3 is made up of 15 amino acids. The junction had 14 bases not matched to a gene; V was cut back by 9 bases and J by 6 bases. Germline lookup yields CDR1 KGHSH and CDR2 LQKENI. The CDR3 bases are TGTGCCAGTTCGTCGGCCAGCGGGAGGGCCCCCGAGCAGTACTTC. Amino acid sequence: CASSSASGRAPEQYF.

This rearrangement joins TRBV28 to TRBJ1-2; a possible D gene is TRBD1 (5 bases). The germline V gene has CDR1 MDHEN and CDR2 SYDVKM. The CDR3 has 10 residues. Deletions cut 5 bases from V and 11 bases from J, with 9 bases between. CDR3 in amino acids: CASSEEGYTF. The DNA of the CDR3 is TGTGCCAGCAGTGAGGAGGGGTACACCTTC.

This clone was observed once. The chain employs TRBV27 and TRBJ2-2; D is possibly TRBD1 (7 bases). The CDR3 is made up of 17 amino acids. Trimming removed 0 bases at V and 3 bases at J, with 14 bases between. CDR1 and CDR2 from the germline V gene are MNHEY and SMNVEV (reference sequence). This chain's CDR3 is CASSLSHSGGYTGELFF. DNA for the CDR3: TGTGCCAGCAGTTTATCGCATTCAGGGGGGTACACCGGGGAGCTGTTTTTT.

V usage is TRBV12-2 and J usage is TRBJ2-1; the DNA was not used to check the table's D call, TRBD2. TRBV12-2 is described as a pseudogene. The CDR3 is made up of 15 amino acids. The CDR3 region is CASRLESGSYNEQFF. CDR3 sequence (DNA): TGTGCAAGTCGCTTAGAGAGCGGGTCCTACAATGAGCAGTTCTTC.

The gene calls are TRBV18 and TRBJ2-3; D call uncertain. V was trimmed by 6 bases and J by 6 bases, leaving 13 bases between them. There are 13 residues in the CDR3. The germline CDR1 and CDR2 sequences are KGHSH and LQKENI. The CDR3 loop is CASSLRLRDTQYF. CDR3 coding DNA: TGTGCCAGCTCTTTAAGACTGAGGGATACGCAGTATTTT.

The V call is TRBV7-9, the J call TRBJ1-2; possible D gene TRBD1, 6 bases. This CDR3 comprises 18 residues. Trimming stripped 1 base from V and 10 bases from J, with 28 bases between. Germline-derived CDR1 and CDR2 are SEHNR and FQNEAQ (reference sequence). CDR3 sequence (DNA): TGTGCCAGCAGCTTAGATTCAGGTTTTTTGGGGGCGCCCAAAGTCTACACCTTC. It translates to CASSLDSGFLGAPKVYTF.

This sequence joins TRBV7-9 and TRBJ1-2, with TRBD1 matching 7 bases. Trimming at V came to 1 base and at J to 4 bases, leaving 6 bases not matched to a gene. Per germline, CDR1 SEHNR and CDR2 FQNEAQ (reference sequence). The CDR3 contains 15 residues. The DNA of the CDR3 is TGTGCCAGCAGCTTAGAGGGGGCATTGGCCTATGGCTACACCTTC. Its translation is CASSLEGALAYGYTF.